Below, 11 T cell receptor beta chains from the same sample are listed, as sequenced in a study of blood T cell repertoires in COVID-19. TCRdb's table, derived via immunoSEQ multiplex PCR, lists solely in-frame clones and lacks some. This table has roughly 170,000 clones, about 83% appearing once. The sequenced sample consisted of peripheral blood. These receptors all come from a woman under 30 who had recovered from COVID-19.

The V call is TRBV5-1, the J call TRBJ2-7; TRBD1 aligns across 7 bases. Germline V gene sequence: CDR1 SGHRS, CDR2 YFSETQ. CDR3 size: 14 residues. The J segment lost 3 bases and the V segment lost 4 bases, leaving 7 bases of the junction unmatched. The CDR3: CASSPKTGRYEQYV. CDR3 sequence (DNA): TGCGCCAGCAGCCCGAAGACAGGGCGCTACGAGCAGTACGTC.

The count of this clone is one. The CDR3 sequence: CASSSEGETNEKLFF. The DNA for the CDR3 is TGTGCCAGCAGTTCCGAGGGGGAAACTAATGAAAAACTGTTTTTT. This chain joins TRBV6-5 and TRBJ1-4; D is possibly TRBD1 (6 bases). Germline V gene data show CDR1 as MNHEY and CDR2 as SVGAGI. V gave up 4 bases and J gave up 1 base, with 10 bases separating them. This CDR3 has 15 amino acids.

The rearrangement uses TRBV5-5 and TRBJ1-1; 7 bases align to TRBD1. With V trimmed by 2 bases and J by 10 bases, 5 bases remained unmatched. Per germline, CDR1 SGHKS and CDR2 YYEKEE (reference sequence). The CDR3 has 12 amino acids. Here the CDR3 reads CASSFGQDGAFF. The CDR3 DNA follows: TGTGCCAGCAGCTTCGGACAGGACGGAGCTTTCTTT.

This clone showed up just once. CDR3 nucleotide sequence: TGCGCCAGCAGTCAATCCACTCGTGACAGCAAAAATCTTTCCTACGAGCAGTACGTC. The encoded protein is CASSQSTRDSKNLSYEQYV. The genes are TRBV23-1 and TRBJ2-7; D perhaps matches TRBD1 (5 bases). TRBV23-1 is an open reading frame, and its role is uncertain. This CDR3 spans 19 amino acids. V was shortened by 0 bases and J by 1 base, with 22 bases between the two germline ends.

CDR3 amino acids: CSVVGHLNTGELFF. The CDR3 DNA reads TGCAGCGTGGTGGGACACCTGAACACCGGGGAGCTGTTTTTT. This rearrangement joins TRBV29-1 to TRBJ2-2; the D gene is possibly TRBD1 (6 bases). The germline gives CDR1 SQVTM, CDR2 ANQGSEA. CDR3 length equals 14 residues. Trimming left V 6 bases short and J 1 base short, with 12 bases between.

This sequence joins TRBV4-3 and TRBJ2-2; a weak D match, TRBD1 (5 bases). Germline V gene lookup returns CDR1 LGHNA and CDR2 YSLEER. There are 17 residues in the CDR3. Trimming shortened V by 1 base and J by 7 bases, and 19 bases separated the two germline ends. As DNA, the CDR3 is TGCGCCAGCAGCCAAGGAACGTCAGGGTTGAATGGCGGGGAGCTGTTTTTT. This encodes CASSQGTSGLNGGELFF.

The CDR3 sequence: CASSEDYRGTQETQYF. The CDR3, as DNA: TGTGCCAGCAGCGAGGACTATCGGGGGACTCAAGAGACCCAGTACTTC. The J gene is TRBJ2-5, the V gene TRBV7-6; tentatively, D is TRBD2 (6 bases). CDR1 is SGHVS and CDR2 is FNYEAQ in the germline V gene. The CDR3 has 16 residues. The V and J ends lost 5 bases and 2 bases respectively, with 18 bases between them.

The rearrangement joins TRBV18 to TRBJ2-7; tentative D call: TRBD1 (7 bases). CDR3 size: 16 residues. Trimming stripped 0 bases from V and 5 bases from J, with 17 bases between. Per germline, CDR1 KGHSH and CDR2 LQKENI. For the CDR3, the DNA is TGTGCCAGCTCACCACCATCCAGGGGGGACCCCCACGAGCAGTACTTC. The encoded protein is CASSPPSRGDPHEQYF.

This rearrangement joins TRBV10-3 to TRBJ2-3, with D possibly matching TRBD2 (6 bases). V lost 5 bases, J lost 6 bases, and 15 bases lay in between. The CDR3 runs to 14 residues. Germline V CDR1 and CDR2: ENHRY, SYGVKD. The CDR3 DNA sequence: TGTGCCATCAGTCGACTAGGACCAGGGGATACGCAGTATTTT. Its translation: CAISRLGPGDTQYF.

The chain joins TRBV4-3 to TRBJ2-3, with 12 bases lining up with TRBD2. CDR3 length: 18 amino acids. The junction had 11 bases not matched to a gene; V was cut back by 4 bases and J by 3 bases. Germline values: CDR1 LGHNA, CDR2 YSLEER. CDR3 bases: TGCGCCAGCAGCCTCATGACTAGCGGGAGTTCCGTGACAGATACGCAGTATTTT. Its translation: CASSLMTSGSSVTDTQYF.

The chain combines TRBV4-3 with TRBJ1-2; 8 bases line up with TRBD1. The CDR3 consists of 14 residues. Per the germline V gene, CDR1 is LGHNA and CDR2 is YSLEER. Germline trimming cut 1 base from V and 7 bases from J; bases unmatched to any gene: 5. CDR3 sequence reads: CASSQGRGRGGYTF. The DNA for the CDR3 is TGCGCCAGCAGCCAAGGCAGGGGGCGGGGTGGCTACACCTTC.